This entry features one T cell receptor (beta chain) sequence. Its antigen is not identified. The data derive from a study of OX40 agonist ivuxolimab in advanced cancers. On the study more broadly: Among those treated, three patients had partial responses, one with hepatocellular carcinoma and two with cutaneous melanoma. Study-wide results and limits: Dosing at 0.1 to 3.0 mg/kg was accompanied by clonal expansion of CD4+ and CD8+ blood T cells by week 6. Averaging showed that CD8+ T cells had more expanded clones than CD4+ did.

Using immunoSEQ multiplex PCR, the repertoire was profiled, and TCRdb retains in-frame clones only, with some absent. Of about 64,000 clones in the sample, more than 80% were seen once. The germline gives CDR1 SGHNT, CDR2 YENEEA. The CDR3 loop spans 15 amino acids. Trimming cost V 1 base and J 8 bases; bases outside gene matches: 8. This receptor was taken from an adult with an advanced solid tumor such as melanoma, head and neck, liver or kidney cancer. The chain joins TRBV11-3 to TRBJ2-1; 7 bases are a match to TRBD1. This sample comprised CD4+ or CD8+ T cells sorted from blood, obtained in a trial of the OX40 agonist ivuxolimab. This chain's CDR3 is CASSLAGTVSDEQFF. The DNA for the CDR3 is TGTGCCAGCAGCTTAGCGGGGACAGTTTCCGATGAGCAGTTCTTC.